A single sample is the source of the 10 T cell receptor beta chains below, sequenced in a study of T cells in Graves' hyperthyroidism and ophthalmopathy. There were TCR beta CDR3 regions amplified from RNA transcripts. Using the HTBI primer set, a first-round RT-PCR was run on the TCR CDR3. TCRdb re-derived calls from the multiplex PCR reads in MiXCR, one entry per CDR3 protein. The table lists approximately 520,000 distinct CDR3 sequences, around 20% of them singletons. The sequenced sample consisted of blood. The receptors here all came from a man between 18 and 35 years old with Graves' hyperthyroidism.

In this sample, this clonotype turned up many times. This sequence joins TRBV5-6 and TRBJ2-7, with 7 nucleotides matching TRBD1. From germline, CDR1 is SGHDT and CDR2 YYEEEE. The CDR3 contains 14 residues. The junction had 3 bases not matched to a gene; V was cut back by 0 bases and J by 3 bases. The CDR3 DNA sequence: TGTGCCAGCAGCTTGGGGGACAGTATCTACGAGCAGTACTTC. The encoded protein is CASSLGDSIYEQYF.

This clonotype was observed a few times. The V gene is TRBV3-1, the J gene TRBJ1-1; D is undetermined. The CDR3 has 14 residues. Germline V gene data show CDR1 as LGHDT and CDR2 as YNNKEL (reference sequence). V dropped 4 bases and J dropped 4 bases, with 13 bases sitting between them. The CDR3 loop reads CASSRLREGTEAFF. CDR3 sequence (DNA): TGTGCCAGCAGCCGATTGCGAGAGGGCACTGAAGCTTTCTTT.

In this sample, this clonotype turned up many times. The chain combines TRBV12-3 or TRBV12-4 with TRBJ1-6, with 10 bases aligning to TRBD1. V lost 3 bases to trimming and J lost 9 bases; unmatched junction nucleotides: 8. This CDR3 spans 16 amino acids. In nucleotides, the CDR3 is TGTGCCAGCAGTTTTTCCTTGGGGACAGGGGCTTCACCCCTCCACTTT. It codes for CASSFSLGTGASPLHF.

This clonotype was detected only a few times. CDR3 nucleotides: TGTGCCAGCTCGGGGTCCCCCCTCTACGAGCAGTACTTC. Translation gives CASSGSPLYEQYF. The V gene is TRBV28, the J gene TRBJ2-7, with a possible D match to TRBD2 (5 bases). The CDR3 runs 13 residues. Germline CDR1 is MDHEN and CDR2 is SYDVKM. The V end lost 8 bases, the J end lost 3 bases, and 14 bases lay between the germline ends.

The chain employs TRBV7-9 and TRBJ2-7; a weak D match, TRBD2 (5 bases). The CDR3 sequence is 13 residues long. Trimming left V 5 bases short and J 2 bases short, with 10 bases between. Germline V gene data show CDR1 as SEHNR and CDR2 as FQNEAQ (reference sequence). The CDR3 DNA follows: TGTGCCAGCAGCCATCTAGCCGCCTACGAGCAGTACTTC. Translating it yields CASSHLAAYEQYF. The full variable domain, its missing parts supplied by reference TRBV7-9 and TRBJ2-7, is DTGVSQNPRHKITKRGQNVTFRCDPISEHNRLYWYRQTLGQGPEFLTYFQNEAQLEKSRLLSDRFSAERPKGSFSTLEIQRTEQGDSAMYLCASSHLAAYEQYFGPGTRLTVT.

A few counts support this clonotype. A much larger clone lies one base from this, so it may be a read error. The chain joins TRBV30 to TRBJ1-1; D is possibly TRBD1 (6 bases). This CDR3 has 16 residues. Germline V lookup: CDR1 GTSNPN, CDR2 SVGIG (reference sequence). CDR3 in amino acids: CAWRLLWTEPNAEAFF. Here the CDR3 DNA reads TGTGCCTGGAGACTTCTATGGACAGAGCCGAACGCTGAAGCTTTCTTT. Full variable domain (remainder filled in from reference TRBV30 and TRBJ1-1): SQTIHQWPATLVQPVGSPLSLECTVEGTSNPNLYWYRQAAGRGLQLLFYSVGIGQISSEVPQNLSASRPQDRQFILSSKKLLLSDSGFYLCAWRLLWTEPNAEAFFGQGTRLTVV.

V gene TRBV4-1 combines with J gene TRBJ1-2; no reliable D call. The CDR3 runs to 15 residues. V was shortened by 1 base and J by 3 bases, with 12 bases between the two germline ends. Germline V gene data show CDR1 as MGHRA and CDR2 as YSYEKL. CDR3 nucleotides: TGCGCCAGCAGCCAAGTGGAACAGAGCCACTATGGCTACACCTTC. Translating gives CASSQVEQSHYGYTF.

This rearrangement joins TRBV9 to TRBJ1-1; a possible D gene is TRBD1 (5 bases). The CDR3 is made up of 15 amino acids. Germline CDR1 reads SGDLS; CDR2 reads YYNGEE. Trimming took 0 bases from V and 6 from J, leaving 15 bases between them. The CDR3 region has the DNA TGTGCCAGCAGCGTAGATGAGGGGTTACCCCCTGAAGCTTTCTTT. Protein sequence: CASSVDEGLPPEAFF.

This clonotype was observed many times. J is TRBJ1-1 and V is TRBV2, with TRBD1 identical over 9 bases. The CDR3 sequence is 16 residues long. The ends lost 6 bases at V and 1 base at J; junction bases unmatched: 9. Germline assignment: CDR1 SNHLY and CDR2 FYNNEI. DNA for the CDR3: TGTGCCAGCAGCCTACCGGACAGGGGACAGAACACTGAAGCTTTCTTT. Residues: CASSLPDRGQNTEAFF.

The chain carries TRBV6-2 or TRBV6-3 and TRBJ2-2; 16 positions match TRBD2. V gave up 5 bases and J gave up 4 bases; unmatched junction bases: 13. Germline CDR1 is MNHEY and CDR2 is SVGEGT. This CDR3 contains 20 residues. CDR3 nucleotide sequence: TGTGCCAGCAGTCTCAACCCGGGACTAGCGGGGGGGCCGGGCACCGGGGAGCTGTTTTTT. It specifies CASSLNPGLAGGPGTGELFF.